Each of the 27 T cell receptor beta chains below was sequenced from the same sample in a study of response to subunit inactivated influenza vaccine. TCRdb re-derived calls from the RT-PCR reads in MiXCR, one entry per CDR3 protein. Counted here are about 610,000 distinct CDR3 sequences, around 15% occurring once; the ten biggest clones make up around 10%. The sample consisted of PBMCs from blood, taken 11 to 12 days after vaccination. The receptors come from a man aged 50-59 years who received an inactivated influenza vaccine.

The chain links TRBV10-3 to TRBJ2-3; D is uncertain. Germline V lookup: CDR1 ENHRY, CDR2 SYGVKD. V lost 2 bases and J lost 4, with 4 bases in between. The CDR3 consists of 12 residues. The CDR3 nucleotides are TGTGCCATCAGTGAGCGGGCAGATACGCAGTATTTT. Translating gives CAISERADTQYF.

The V call is TRBV2, the J call TRBJ1-2, with 7 positions matching TRBD1. V was pared by 8 bases and J by 8 bases, with 8 bases of the junction left unmatched. The V gene's germline CDR1 is SNHLY and CDR2 FYNNEI. The length of the CDR3 is 12 residues. The CDR3 DNA reads as TGTGCCAGCTACAGGGGATCCTTGGGCTACACCTTC. Translated, it gives CASYRGSLGYTF. Using reference TRBV2 and TRBJ1-2 for the parts outside the CDR3, the full variable domain is EPEVTQTPSHQVTQMGQEVILRCVPISNHLYFYWYRQILGQKVEFLVSFYNNEISEKSEIFDDQFSVERPDGSNFTLKIRSTKLEDSAMYFCASYRGSLGYTFGSGTRLTVV.

The chain uses TRBV7-2 and TRBJ1-6; D not resolved. This CDR3 is built from 15 residues. With 0 bases removed from V and 2 bases from J, the gap between germline ends came to 5 bases. CDR1 and CDR2 (germline): SGHTA, FQGNSA. The CDR3 loop reads CASSLASAYNSPLHF. Here the CDR3 DNA reads TGTGCCAGCAGCTTAGCCTCAGCCTATAATTCACCCCTCCACTTT.

The chain couples TRBV24-1 to TRBJ2-6, with TRBD1 matching over 8 bases. Per the germline V gene, CDR1 is KGHDR and CDR2 is SFDVKD. This CDR3 has 17 amino acids. Trimming at V came to 5 bases and at J to 1 base, leaving 6 bases not matched to a gene. The CDR3 nucleotides are TGTGCCACCAGTGGGAGACAGGGGCAATCTGGGGCCAACGTCCTGACTTTC. Protein: CATSGRQGQSGANVLTF.

The count of this clonotype is one. The chain links TRBV7-2 to TRBJ2-1; 10 nucleotides match TRBD2. The CDR3 extends over 15 amino acids. The junction had 6 bases not matched to a gene; V was cut back by 3 bases and J by 7 bases. In germline, CDR1 is SGHTA, CDR2 FQGNSA. The CDR3, as DNA: TGTGCCAGCAGCTTTCAAGCGGGAGGGTTTAATGAGCAGTTCTTC. Protein product: CASSFQAGGFNEQFF.

The CDR3 loop is CAWSTSGPMNEQFF. Written as DNA, the CDR3 is TGTGCCTGGAGTACTAGCGGGCCTATGAATGAGCAGTTCTTC. The gene calls are TRBV30 and TRBJ2-1; 9 bases are shared with TRBD2. The CDR3 is 14 amino acids. Germline values: CDR1 GTSNPN, CDR2 SVGIG (reference sequence). Trimming took 2 bases from V and 7 from J; bases not matched to a gene: 6.

The chain recombines TRBV12-3 or TRBV12-4 with TRBJ1-5; D ambiguous. This CDR3 is 15 amino acids long. Trimming removed 5 bases from V and 3 bases from J, with 14 bases in between. The CDR3 here is CASSADGRYNQPQHF. The CDR3 DNA reads as TGTGCCAGCAGTGCGGACGGAAGATACAATCAGCCCCAGCATTTT.

There are a few counts of this clonotype. The chain links TRBV20-1 to TRBJ2-1; either TRBD1 or TRBD2 may supply D (6 bases each). The ends were cut back, 3 bases at V and 8 bases at J, with 26 bases in the middle. The CDR3 extends over 17 amino acids. Germline loops: CDR1 DFQATT, CDR2 SNEGSKA (reference sequence). The DNA of the CDR3 is TGCAGTGCTAGGGCCATGGGTAGCGGAAGGGGGTTCGATGAGCAGTTCTTC. It translates to CSARAMGSGRGFDEQFF.

This clonotype was seen only a few times. The chain combines TRBV21-1 with TRBJ1-1; whether TRBD1, the table's D call, matches the DNA was not checked. TRBV21-1 is tagged as a pseudogene. The CDR3 runs 15 residues. The CDR3 protein is CASSKKDTMNTEAFF. The DNA of the CDR3 is TGTGCCAGCAGCAAAAAGGACACTATGAACACTGAAGCTTTCTTT.

V usage is TRBV10-3 and J usage is TRBJ2-6; TRBD1 aligns across 7 bases. Per the germline V gene, CDR1 is ENHRY and CDR2 is SYGVKD. The CDR3 totals 15 residues. V was clipped by 4 bases and J by 4 bases; unmatched bases: 4. CDR3 DNA sequence: TGTGCCATCAGTGCGACAGGGACCGGGGCCAACGTCCTGACTTTC. Encoded protein: CAISATGTGANVLTF.

In this sample, this clonotype turned up many times. This chain uses TRBV29-1 with TRBJ2-3; 14 nucleotides line up with TRBD2. After removal of 6 bases from V and 4 bases from J, the junction contained 6 bases not matched to a gene. The CDR3 sequence is 15 residues long. Germline V gives CDR1 SQVTM, CDR2 ANQGSEA. The CDR3 here is CSVDEGLAGADTQYF. CDR3 in DNA: TGCAGCGTAGACGAGGGACTAGCGGGAGCAGATACGCAGTATTTT.

This clonotype was seen a few times. The V gene is TRBV5-1, the J gene TRBJ2-1; 9 bases are shared with TRBD2. Trimming cost V 2 bases and J 6 bases; bases outside gene matches: 9. In germline, CDR1 is SGHRS, CDR2 YFSETQ. This CDR3 spans 16 amino acids. CDR3 in amino acids: CASSLATSGSINEQFF. The CDR3 DNA reads TGCGCCAGCAGCTTAGCTACTAGCGGGTCTATCAATGAGCAGTTCTTC.

The chain links TRBV11-2 to TRBJ2-3; TRBD2 aligns across 8 bases. Trimming took 5 bases from V and 4 from J; bases not matched to a gene: 14. CDR3 length: 17 amino acids. The germline CDR1 and CDR2 sequences are SGHAT and FQNNGV. The CDR3 reads CASSPVRAGGFADTQYF. CDR3 bases: TGTGCCAGCAGCCCCGTCCGGGCGGGAGGTTTCGCAGATACGCAGTATTTT. Full variable domain (outside the CDR3, taken from reference TRBV11-2 and TRBJ2-3): EAGVAQSPRYKIIEKRQSVAFWCNPISGHATLYWYQQILGQGPKLLIQFQNNGVVDDSQLPKDRFSAERLKGVDSTLKIQPAKLEDSAVYLCASSPVRAGGFADTQYFGPGTRLTVL.

This clonotype was counted between two and nine times. The genes are TRBV20-1 and TRBJ2-7; perhaps TRBD2 as D (6 bases). The germline V gene has CDR1 DFQATT and CDR2 SNEGSKA (reference sequence). The V gene lost 7 bases and the J gene lost 5 bases, with 15 bases spanning the gap. The CDR3 is 12 amino acids. The CDR3 region is CSEMGGEHEQYF. The CDR3 DNA is TGCAGTGAAATGGGGGGAGAACACGAGCAGTACTTC.

The chain couples TRBV4-2 to TRBJ2-1; 8 nucleotides align to TRBD2. Germline-derived CDR1 and CDR2 are LGHNA and YNFKEQ. The CDR3 has 14 amino acids. Trimming cost V 0 bases and J 11 bases; bases outside gene matches: 6. This CDR3 is CASSQEGLAPQQFF. The CDR3 nucleotides are TGTGCCAGCAGCCAAGAAGGACTAGCCCCCCAGCAGTTCTTC.

This clonotype was counted only a few times. The chain employs TRBV12-3 or TRBV12-4 and TRBJ1-1; 9 bases are a match to TRBD1. The trim removed 7 bases at V and 4 bases at J, leaving 10 bases unmatched. CDR3 length equals 15 residues. CDR3 nucleotide sequence: TGTGCCAGCACCAGGGGACAGGGATCTTCCACTGAAGCTTTCTTT. This sequence encodes CASTRGQGSSTEAFF.

The chain uses TRBV11-2 and TRBJ1-2, with a possible D match to TRBD1 (6 bases). The V gene lost 5 bases and the J gene lost 7 bases, with 14 bases spanning the gap. This CDR3 contains 13 residues. Germline V lookup: CDR1 SGHAT, CDR2 FQNNGV. The CDR3 loop reads CASSTRTEAGYTF. The DNA of the CDR3 is TGTGCCAGCAGCACCCGGACAGAGGCTGGCTACACCTTC.

This clonotype showed up just a few times. This chain uses TRBV7-2 with TRBJ1-5; 7 bases line up with TRBD1. Germline V gives CDR1 SGHTA, CDR2 FQGNSA. This CDR3 contains 13 residues. The trim removed 5 bases at V and 13 bases at J, leaving 11 bases unmatched. The CDR3 loop is CASSDSPGQEQHF. CDR3 DNA: TGTGCCAGCAGCGACTCCCCCGGACAGGAGCAGCATTTT.

With regard to this clonotype: A much larger clone lies one base from this, so it may be a read error. This rearrangement joins TRBV2 to TRBJ2-3; no clear D gene. The V end was cut by 11 bases, the J end by 2 bases, with 14 bases between. The CDR3 covers 13 residues. From germline, CDR1 is SNHLY and CDR2 FYNNEI. This chain's CDR3 is CAGNGPFTDTQYF. The CDR3 nucleotides are TGTGCCGGCAATGGACCATTCACAGATACGCAGTATTTT.

This clonotype was seen only a few times. V usage is TRBV18 and J usage is TRBJ1-1, with a possible D match to TRBD1 (5 bases). The CDR3 loop spans 17 amino acids. CDR1 and CDR2 from the germline V gene are KGHSH and LQKENI. Deletions cut 3 bases from V and 4 bases from J, with 21 bases between. CDR3: CASSPATLGPGGTEAFF. DNA of the CDR3: TGTGCCAGCTCACCCGCGACACTTGGCCCGGGGGGCACTGAAGCTTTCTTT.

The chain combines TRBV3-1 with TRBJ2-5; 10 bases map to TRBD2. This CDR3 comprises 16 residues. Germline trimming cut 0 bases from V and 5 bases from J; bases unmatched to any gene: 6. Per the germline V gene, CDR1 is LGHDT and CDR2 is YNNKEL (reference sequence). The CDR3: CASSQERLAGGETQYF. The CDR3 DNA sequence: TGTGCCAGCAGCCAAGAAAGACTAGCGGGTGGGGAGACCCAGTACTTC.

The chain employs TRBV5-1 and TRBJ1-1; maybe TRBD1 (5 bases). From germline, CDR1 is SGHRS and CDR2 YFSETQ. V was shortened by 5 bases and J by 3 bases, with 5 bases between the two germline ends. There are 11 residues in the CDR3. This CDR3 reads CASRGDTEAFF. The CDR3 DNA reads TGCGCCAGCAGGGGGGACACTGAAGCTTTCTTT.

The chain links TRBV6-4 to TRBJ1-6; TRBD1 matches at 10 bases. The CDR3 sequence is 14 residues long. Looked up from germline, CDR1 is MRHNA and CDR2 is SNTAGT. With 8 bases clipped from V and 6 bases from J, the junction kept 4 bases outside the gene matches. For the CDR3, the DNA is TGTGCCAGCCGCCGGGACAGGGGTAATTCACCCCTCCACTTT. It codes for CASRRDRGNSPLHF.

This clonotype has just one count. The chain carries TRBV30 and TRBJ1-2; D is perhaps TRBD1 (5 bases). The germline V and J ends were trimmed by 8 bases and 4 bases, with 14 bases remaining between them. The CDR3 length is 12 residues. The germline V gene has CDR1 GTSNPN and CDR2 SVGIG (reference sequence). Here the CDR3 reads CAGVGTVYGYTF. The CDR3 coding sequence is TGTGCCGGTGTGGGGACGGTCTATGGCTACACCTTC.

This chain links TRBV4-1 with TRBJ1-5; D gene unclear. The germline V and J ends were trimmed by 1 base and 4 bases, with 11 bases remaining between them. The V gene's germline CDR1 is MGHRA and CDR2 YSYEKL. This CDR3 contains 15 residues. CDR3 in DNA: TGCGCCAGCAGCCAAGCCCGGACCGTGAATCAGCCCCAGCATTTT. Amino acids: CASSQARTVNQPQHF.

Note on this clonotype: The junction differs from germline at one of its ends, possibly a read error. The rearrangement joins TRBV12-3 or TRBV12-4 to TRBJ2-2; TRBD2 aligns across 8 bases. The CDR3 is 13 residues long. In DNA, the CDR3 is TGTGCCAGCAGTGTAGCGGGAACCGGGGAGCTGTTTTTT. It translates to CASSVAGTGELFF.

V and J are TRBV5-1 and TRBJ2-5; D possibly matches TRBD1 or TRBD2 (5 bases each). CDR1 and CDR2 from the germline V gene are SGHRS and YFSETQ. V dropped 0 bases and J dropped 5 bases, with 11 bases sitting between them. CDR3 length equals 14 residues. The CDR3 DNA reads as TGCGCCAGCAGCTTGGTGCAGGGCGGGGAGACCCAGTACTTC. Amino acid sequence: CASSLVQGGETQYF.